The T cell receptor beta chain described here comes from a study of T cell responses to AZD1222 COVID-19 vaccine. Some clones are missing from TCRdb's copy, which holds only in-frame ones; the method was immunoSEQ multiplex PCR. The sample includes around 150,000 clones, approximately 91% seen only once; the top ten take more than 5%. Study results and caveats: Of spike-specific TCRs, nearly half reportedly target regions left unmutated in variants. Spike-specific TCR depth and breadth grew after two AZD1222 doses. Researchers report vaccine-associated CD4 TCRs spanning spike, with dominance at 160-218 and 743-854. AZD1222 recipients seropositive at baseline numbered only six or seven.

Trimming at V came to 3 bases and at J to 0 bases, leaving 5 bases not matched to a gene. The germline V gene encodes CDR1 KGHSH and CDR2 LQKENI. The CDR3 is made up of 18 amino acids. Comments on this clone: The antigen remains undetermined.

The clonotype was recovered from an adult in good health. This chain connects TRBV18 to TRBJ2-6, with 10 nucleotides matching TRBD2. This sample comprised peripheral blood, obtained on day 0 of AZD1222 vaccination. The CDR3, as DNA: TGTGCCAGCTCACCGTGGACTAGCGGCCGCTCTGGGGCCAACGTCCTGACTTTC. Translation gives CASSPWTSGRSGANVLTF.